A single sample gave rise to the 16 T cell receptor beta chains below, sequenced in a study of T cell responses to AZD1222 COVID-19 vaccine. This table comes from immunoSEQ multiplex PCR, and its TCRdb copy is limited to in-frame clones, with some not included. The sample yields 100,000 to 150,000 clones, about nine tenths seen once. Sequenced here: peripheral blood, sampled on day 0 of AZD1222 vaccination. The origin of the receptors is an adult in good health.

The rearrangement uses TRBV30 and TRBJ1-2; 7 positions match TRBD1. V trimming: 3 bases; J trimming: 6 bases; junction bases outside the gene matches: 7. CDR1 and CDR2 from the germline V gene are GTSNPN and SVGIG (reference sequence). CDR3 length equals 13 residues. As DNA, the CDR3 is TGTGCCTGGAGCCTGGGGACAGTACATGGCTACACCTTC. It translates to CAWSLGTVHGYTF.

V gene TRBV15 combines with J gene TRBJ1-2; D uncertain. The germline CDR1 and CDR2 sequences are LNHNV and YYDKDF (reference sequence). V was pared by 1 base and J by 4 bases, with 13 bases between. The CDR3 extends over 15 amino acids. The DNA of the CDR3 is TGTGCCACCAGCAGAGGCGGGGTGGCTACCTATGGCTACACCTTC. This codes for CATSRGGVATYGYTF. Full variable domain (rest looked up from reference TRBV15 and TRBJ1-2): DAMVIQNPRYQVTQFGKPVTLSCSQTLNHNVMYWYQQKSSQAPKLLFHYYDKDFNNEADTPDNFQSRRPNTSFCFLDIRSPGLGDTAMYLCATSRGGVATYGYTFGSGTRLTVV.

The chain is built from TRBV20-1 and TRBJ1-2; D gene ambiguous. The CDR3 covers 10 residues. In germline, CDR1 is DFQATT, CDR2 SNEGSKA (reference sequence). V lost 3 bases and J 5 bases, leaving 4 bases between the germline ends. The CDR3 here is CSASIYGYTF. DNA of the CDR3: TGCAGTGCTAGCATATATGGCTACACCTTC.

CDR3 DNA: TGTGCCAGCAGCCAACAATCCACGGGGAATGGCTACACCTTC. Translated, it gives CASSQQSTGNGYTF. V and J are TRBV14 and TRBJ1-2; D uncertain. Germline V CDR1 and CDR2: SGHDN, FVKESK. This CDR3 is built from 14 residues. V was trimmed by 2 bases and J by 6 bases, leaving 13 bases between them.

The genes are TRBV28 and TRBJ2-3; 9 positions match TRBD2. V was pared by 8 bases and J by 7 bases, with 19 bases of the junction left unmatched. The germline CDR1 and CDR2 sequences are MDHEN and SYDVKM. The CDR3 loop spans 17 amino acids. CDR3 DNA sequence: TGTGCCAGCCGAGCGGCGGGGGGGCCGTTCGCTGTAAATACGCAGTATTTT. As protein: CASRAAGGPFAVNTQYF.

The chain carries TRBV11-3 and TRBJ2-2, with TRBD2 matching over 10 bases. The V and J ends lost 4 bases and 2 bases, in that order; junction bases with no gene match: 10. The length of the CDR3 is 18 residues. Germline loops: CDR1 SGHNT, CDR2 YENEEA. The CDR3 loop is CASSSTVIAGGNTGELFF. The CDR3 coding sequence is TGTGCCAGCAGCTCAACCGTTATAGCGGGGGGAAACACCGGGGAGCTGTTTTTT.

As regards this clone: Distinct nucleotide sequences in the sample also encode this CDR3. This sequence joins TRBV11-2 and TRBJ2-5; D not certain. From germline, CDR1 is SGHAT and CDR2 FQNNGV. V was trimmed by 0 bases and J by 1 base, leaving 0 bases between them. This CDR3 comprises 12 residues. Written as DNA, the CDR3 is TGTGCCAGCAGCTTAGACCAAGAGACCCAGTACTTC. This sequence encodes CASSLDQETQYF.

The chain has TRBV10-3 and TRBJ1-3; weak D call: TRBD1 (5 bases). Germline-derived CDR1 and CDR2 are ENHRY and SYGVKD. The CDR3 has 16 amino acids. Trimming shortened V by 1 base and J by 4 bases, and 14 bases separated the two germline ends. As DNA, the CDR3 is TGTGCCATCAGTGAGTTGCTCAGGGCAGGCGGAAACACCATATATTTT. It codes for CAISELLRAGGNTIYF.

The V call is TRBV4-2, the J call TRBJ2-7; D gene unclear. In germline, CDR1 is LGHNA, CDR2 YNFKEQ. Trimming took 5 bases from V and 7 from J, leaving 21 bases between them. The CDR3 has 15 residues. The CDR3 here is CASSRFSASSREQYF. The CDR3 nucleotides read TGTGCCAGCAGCAGGTTTTCGGCCTCCTCTCGGGAGCAGTACTTC.

The V call is TRBV19, the J call TRBJ1-1, with a possible D match to TRBD1 (5 bases). Germline V gene lookup returns CDR1 LNHDA and CDR2 SQIVND (reference sequence). Trimming shortened V by 1 base and J by 6 bases, and 9 bases separated the two germline ends. The length of the CDR3 is 13 residues. As DNA, the CDR3 is TGTGCCAGTAGTATAGTGGGGGGATCTGAAGCTTTCTTT. Its protein product is CASSIVGGSEAFF.

The chain links TRBV14 to TRBJ1-4; TRBD1 is a possible D gene (6 bases). V dropped 5 bases and J dropped 0 bases, with 19 bases sitting between them. Germline assignment: CDR1 SGHDN and CDR2 FVKESK. The length of the CDR3 is 18 residues. The DNA for the CDR3 is TGTGCCAGCAGCGGGGATAGGCAGGGGCTTTCAACTAATGAAAAACTGTTTTTT. Translated: CASSGDRQGLSTNEKLFF.

This clone has more than one count but fewer than ten. V gene TRBV5-1 combines with J gene TRBJ1-5, with unresolved D. CDR1 and CDR2 from the germline V gene are SGHRS and YFSETQ. CDR3 length: 15 residues. Trimming removed 0 bases at V and 2 bases at J, with 9 bases between. For the CDR3, the DNA is TGCGCCAGCAGCTTGGCTGGAGTGGGCAATCAGCCCCAGCATTTT. Amino acid sequence: CASSLAGVGNQPQHF. Using reference TRBV5-1 and TRBJ1-5 for the parts outside the CDR3, the full variable domain is KAGVTQTPRYLIKTRGQQVTLSCSPISGHRSVSWYQQTPGQGLQFLFEYFSETQRNKGNFPGRFSGRQFSNSRSEMNVSTLELGDSALYLCASSLAGVGNQPQHFGDGTRLSIL.

The DNA of the CDR3 is TGTGCCAGCTCACCAACTGGATTACAAGAGACCCAGTACTTC. The encoded protein is CASSPTGLQETQYF. The rearrangement links TRBV18 to TRBJ2-5; D remains unclear. This CDR3 region has 14 residues. Looked up from germline, CDR1 is KGHSH and CDR2 is LQKENI. The V and J ends lost 2 bases and 2 bases respectively, with 9 bases between them.

V gene TRBV3-1 (or the pseudogene TRBV3-2) combines with J gene TRBJ2-2; no reliable D call. The germline V and J ends were trimmed by 0 bases and 2 bases, with 10 bases remaining between them. Germline V gene data show CDR1 as LGHDT and CDR2 as YNNKEL (reference sequence). This CDR3 region has 16 residues. The CDR3 nucleotides read TGTGCCAGCAGCCAAGAATTAAAGCTTAACACCGGGGAGCTGTTTTTT. Amino acid sequence: CASSQELKLNTGELFF.

V and J are TRBV30 and TRBJ2-5, with D hard to call. Trimming cost V 2 bases and J 5 bases, with 9 bases left between them. The CDR3 totals 12 residues. Per the germline V gene, CDR1 is GTSNPN and CDR2 is SVGIG (reference sequence). CDR3 in DNA: TGTGCCTGGAGTCTCCCGTCGGAGACCCAGTACTTC. Translated, it gives CAWSLPSETQYF.

The rearrangement links TRBV28 to TRBJ2-7; 12 positions match TRBD1. This CDR3 is 14 amino acids long. The germline CDR1 and CDR2 sequences are MDHEN and SYDVKM. The V and J ends lost 7 bases and 7 bases, in that order; junction bases with no gene match: 8. CDR3 residues: CASNTGTGGAEQYF. For the CDR3, the DNA is TGTGCCAGCAATACTGGGACAGGGGGCGCGGAGCAGTACTTC.